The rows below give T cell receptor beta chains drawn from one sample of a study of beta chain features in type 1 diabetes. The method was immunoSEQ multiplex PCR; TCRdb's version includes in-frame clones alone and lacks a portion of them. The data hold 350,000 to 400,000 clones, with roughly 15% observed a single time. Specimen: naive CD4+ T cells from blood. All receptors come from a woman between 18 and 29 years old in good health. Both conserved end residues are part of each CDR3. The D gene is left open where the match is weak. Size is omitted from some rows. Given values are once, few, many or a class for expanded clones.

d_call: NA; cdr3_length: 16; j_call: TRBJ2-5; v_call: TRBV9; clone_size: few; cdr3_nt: TGTGCCAGCAGCGTAGGGGTGATGGGACTTCAAGAGACCCAGTACTTC; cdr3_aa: CASSVGVMGLQETQYF
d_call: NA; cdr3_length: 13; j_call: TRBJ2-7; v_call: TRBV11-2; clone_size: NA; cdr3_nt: TGTGCCAGCAGCTTAGTGGCCTCCTACGAGCAGTACTTC; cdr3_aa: CASSLVASYEQYF
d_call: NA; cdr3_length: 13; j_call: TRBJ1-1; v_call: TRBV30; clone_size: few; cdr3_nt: TGTGCCTGGAGTGTACGGAGGAACACTGAAGCTTTCTTT; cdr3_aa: CAWSVRRNTEAFF
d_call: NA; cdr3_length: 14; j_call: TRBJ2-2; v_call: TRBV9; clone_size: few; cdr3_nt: TGTGCCAGCAGGCGGGACAGAAACACCGGGGAGCTGTTTTTT; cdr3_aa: CASRRDRNTGELFF
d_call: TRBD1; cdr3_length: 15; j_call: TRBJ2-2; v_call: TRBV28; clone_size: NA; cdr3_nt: TGTGCCAGCAGTTTGGACAGGGGGCACACCGGGGAGCTGTTTTTT; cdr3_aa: CASSLDRGHTGELFF
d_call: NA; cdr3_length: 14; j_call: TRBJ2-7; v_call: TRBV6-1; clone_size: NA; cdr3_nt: TGTGCCAGCAGCAGCGGGTCGGGGACCTACGAGCAGTACTTC; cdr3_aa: CASSSGSGTYEQYF
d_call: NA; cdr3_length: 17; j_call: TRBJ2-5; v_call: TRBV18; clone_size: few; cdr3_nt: TGTGCCAGCTCACCGTTGGAGGGCGATCAAAAAAAAGAGACCCAGTACTTC; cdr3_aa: CASSPLEGDQKKETQYF
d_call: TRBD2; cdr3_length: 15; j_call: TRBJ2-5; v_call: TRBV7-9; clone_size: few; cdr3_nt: TGTGCCAGCAGCTTTTTAGCGGGAGTGAGGGAGACCCAGTACTTC; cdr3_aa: CASSFLAGVRETQYF
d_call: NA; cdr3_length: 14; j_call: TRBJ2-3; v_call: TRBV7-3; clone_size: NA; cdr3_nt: TGTGCCAGCAGCTTAAGAGCTAGCACGGATACGCAGTATTTT; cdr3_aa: CASSLRASTDTQYF
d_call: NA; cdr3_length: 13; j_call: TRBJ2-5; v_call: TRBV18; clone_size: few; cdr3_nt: TGTGCCAGCTCACCAGGGGCAGAAGAGACCCAGTACTTC; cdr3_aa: CASSPGAEETQYF
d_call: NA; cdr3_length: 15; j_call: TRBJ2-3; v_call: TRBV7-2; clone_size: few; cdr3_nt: TGTGCCAGCAGCTCAACCTCTAGGAGCACAGATACGCAGTATTTT; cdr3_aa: CASSSTSRSTDTQYF
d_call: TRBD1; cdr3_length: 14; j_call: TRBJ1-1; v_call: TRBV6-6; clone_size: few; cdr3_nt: TGTGCCAGCAGTTACCAGGGGGCCGACACTGAAGCTTTCTTT; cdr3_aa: CASSYQGADTEAFF
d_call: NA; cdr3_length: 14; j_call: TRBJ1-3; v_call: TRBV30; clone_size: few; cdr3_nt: TGTGCCTGGAGTGCGGTAGGAGCTGGAAACACCATATATTTT; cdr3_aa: CAWSAVGAGNTIYF
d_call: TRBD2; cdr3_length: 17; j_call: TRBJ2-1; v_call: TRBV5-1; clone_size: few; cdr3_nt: TGCGCCAGCAGCTTGGCAGTTAGCGGGAGGGAGCGCGATGAGCAGTTCTTC; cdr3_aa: CASSLAVSGRERDEQFF
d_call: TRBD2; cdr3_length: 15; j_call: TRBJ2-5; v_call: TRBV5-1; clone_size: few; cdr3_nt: TGCGCCAGCAGCTTGGCGGCGGGAGTAATGGAGACCCAGTACTTC; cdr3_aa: CASSLAAGVMETQYF
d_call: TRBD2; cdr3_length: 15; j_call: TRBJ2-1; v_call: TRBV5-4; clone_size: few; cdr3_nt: TGTGCCAGCAGCAAGGGACTAGCGGGAGACAATGAGCAGTTCTTC; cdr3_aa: CASSKGLAGDNEQFF
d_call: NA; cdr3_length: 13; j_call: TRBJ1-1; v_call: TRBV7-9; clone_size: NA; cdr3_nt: TGTGCCAGCAGCCTCCAGGGGAACACTGAAGCTTTCTTT; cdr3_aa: CASSLQGNTEAFF
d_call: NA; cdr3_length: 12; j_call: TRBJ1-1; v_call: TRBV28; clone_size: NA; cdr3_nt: TGTGCCAGCCAGGACCTCAATACAGGAGCTTTCTTT; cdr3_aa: CASQDLNTGAFF
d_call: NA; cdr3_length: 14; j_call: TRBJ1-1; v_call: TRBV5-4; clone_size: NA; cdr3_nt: TGTGCCAGCAGCCATACAGGCTCAGGAACTGAAGCTTTCTTT; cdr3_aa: CASSHTGSGTEAFF
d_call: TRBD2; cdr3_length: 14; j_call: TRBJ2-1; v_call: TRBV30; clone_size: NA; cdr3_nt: TGTGCCTGGAGTGCTAGCGGGAGATTCGGGTCGCAGTTCTTC; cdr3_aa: CAWSASGRFGSQFF
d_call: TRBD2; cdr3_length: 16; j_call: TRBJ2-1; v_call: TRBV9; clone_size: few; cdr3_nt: TGTGCCAGCAGCGCCCTCGGGGGGGGCTCCTACAATGAGCAGTTCTTC; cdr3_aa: CASSALGGGSYNEQFF
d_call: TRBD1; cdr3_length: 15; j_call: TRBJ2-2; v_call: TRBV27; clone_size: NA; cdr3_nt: TGTGCCAGCAGTTTCCGGGACAGGGGGACCGGGGAGCTGTTTTTT; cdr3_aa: CASSFRDRGTGELFF
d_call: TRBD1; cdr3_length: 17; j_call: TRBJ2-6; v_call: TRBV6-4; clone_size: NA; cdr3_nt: TGTGCCAGCACCGACAGGGCAGGGGGCTCTGGGGCCAACGTCCTGACTTTC; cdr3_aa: CASTDRAGGSGANVLTF
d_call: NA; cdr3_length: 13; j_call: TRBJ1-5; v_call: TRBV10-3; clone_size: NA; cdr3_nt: TGTGCCATCAGGGCGGATAGCAATCAGCCCCAGCATTTT; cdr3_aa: CAIRADSNQPQHF
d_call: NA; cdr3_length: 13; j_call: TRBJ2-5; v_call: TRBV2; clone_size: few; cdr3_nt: TGTGCCAGCCCCTTAGCGGACCAAGAGACCCAGTACTTC; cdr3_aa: CASPLADQETQYF
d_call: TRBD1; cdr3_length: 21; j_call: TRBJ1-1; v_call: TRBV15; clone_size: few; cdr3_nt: TGTGCCACCAGCAGAGGAGGTCTCTGGGACAGGGGGAATATTGAGGGCACTGAAGCTTTCTTT; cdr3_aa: CATSRGGLWDRGNIEGTEAFF
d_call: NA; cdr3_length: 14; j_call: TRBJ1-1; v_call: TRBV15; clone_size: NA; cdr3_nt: TGTGCCACCAGCAGAGGCGGGACGGGGACTGAAGCTTTCTTT; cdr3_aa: CATSRGGTGTEAFF
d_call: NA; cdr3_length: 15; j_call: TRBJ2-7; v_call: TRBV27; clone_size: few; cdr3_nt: TGTGCCAGCAGTTTTCGTTTCGGGCAGGGCTACGAGCAGTACTTC; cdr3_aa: CASSFRFGQGYEQYF
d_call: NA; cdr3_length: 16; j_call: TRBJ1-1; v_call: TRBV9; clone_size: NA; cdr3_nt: TGTGCCAGCAGCGTAGGGGGTCGGGGGGGCGGAACTGAAGCTTTCTTT; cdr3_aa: CASSVGGRGGGTEAFF
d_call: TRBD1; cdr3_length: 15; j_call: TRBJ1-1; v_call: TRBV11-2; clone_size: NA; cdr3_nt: TGTGCCAGCAGTCTTACAGGGGGCGCCGCCACTGAAGCTTTCTTT; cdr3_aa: CASSLTGGAATEAFF
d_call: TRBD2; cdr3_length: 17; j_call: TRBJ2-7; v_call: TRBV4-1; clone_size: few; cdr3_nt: TGCGCCAGCAGCCAAGGGTTTATAGCGGGAGGTGACAACGAGCAGTACTTC; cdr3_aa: CASSQGFIAGGDNEQYF
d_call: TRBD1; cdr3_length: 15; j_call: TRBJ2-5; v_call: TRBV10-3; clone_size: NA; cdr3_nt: TGTGCCATCAGTGAGTGGACAGGGGCGGACGAGACCCAGTACTTC; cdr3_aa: CAISEWTGADETQYF
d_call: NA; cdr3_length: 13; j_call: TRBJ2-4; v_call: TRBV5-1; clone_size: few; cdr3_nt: TGCGCCAGCAGCTTGGAGGGGGAAAACATTCAGTACTTC; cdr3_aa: CASSLEGENIQYF
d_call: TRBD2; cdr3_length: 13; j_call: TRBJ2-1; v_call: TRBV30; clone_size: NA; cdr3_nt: TGTGCCCGAGGGACTAGCGGATACAATGAGCAGTTCTTC; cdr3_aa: CARGTSGYNEQFF
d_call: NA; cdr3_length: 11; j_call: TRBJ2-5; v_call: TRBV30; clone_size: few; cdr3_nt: TGTGCCTGGAGTGTGAGAGCGACCCAGTACTTC; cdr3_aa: CAWSVRATQYF
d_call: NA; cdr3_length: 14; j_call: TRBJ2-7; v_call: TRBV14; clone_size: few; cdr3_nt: TGTGCCAGCAGCGTCAGCGGGCCTGCCTACGAGCAGTACTTC; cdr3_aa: CASSVSGPAYEQYF
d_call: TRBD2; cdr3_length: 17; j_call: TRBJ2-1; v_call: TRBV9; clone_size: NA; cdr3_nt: TGTGCCAGCAGCGGGACTAGCGGGAGAAGCACCTACAATGAGCAGTTCTTC; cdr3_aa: CASSGTSGRSTYNEQFF
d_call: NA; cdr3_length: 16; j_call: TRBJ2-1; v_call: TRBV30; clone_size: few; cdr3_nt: TGTGCCTGGAGTCGAAGCCTAGGGAGCTCCTACAATGAGCAGTTCTTC; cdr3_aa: CAWSRSLGSSYNEQFF
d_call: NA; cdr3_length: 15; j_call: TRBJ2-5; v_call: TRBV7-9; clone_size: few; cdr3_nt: TGTGCCAGCAGCTTAGCGTTTTCCCGCAGAGAGACCCAGTACTTC; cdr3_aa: CASSLAFSRRETQYF
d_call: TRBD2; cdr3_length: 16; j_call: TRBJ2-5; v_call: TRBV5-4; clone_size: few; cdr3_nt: TGTGCCAGCAGTCTCCCGGGAGTAGCGGGAGAAGAGACCCAGTACTTC; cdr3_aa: CASSLPGVAGEETQYF
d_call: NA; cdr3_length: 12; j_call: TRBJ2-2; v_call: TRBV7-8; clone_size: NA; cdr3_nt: TGTGCCAGCAGTCTGTTCACCGGGGAGCTGTTTTTT; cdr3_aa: CASSLFTGELFF
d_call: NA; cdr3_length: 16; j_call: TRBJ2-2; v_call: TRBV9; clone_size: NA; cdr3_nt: TGTGCCAGCAGCGTAAGTCCAGGGCCGAACACCGGGGAGCTGTTTTTT; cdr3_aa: CASSVSPGPNTGELFF
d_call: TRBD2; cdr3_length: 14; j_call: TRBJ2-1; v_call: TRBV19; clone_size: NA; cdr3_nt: TGTGCCAGTAGCAGCGGGAGGGAATACAATGAGCAGTTCTTC; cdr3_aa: CASSSGREYNEQFF